The subject of this entry is one TCR beta chain. This entry is derived from a study of blood T cell repertoires in COVID-19. Study overall: Sites across the United States, Italy and Spain contributed samples from acute and convalescent COVID-19.

As handled by the study authors: Nucleated cell number was recorded as an estimate derived from reference gene primer amplification. The assay was immunoSEQ multiplex PCR, and TCRdb's table has in-frame clones only and misses some. That table furnishes V, J and clone size, whereas the DNA furnished D and trimming. The repertoire holds about 150,000 clones, around 85% seen once, with about 9.2% in the top ten. V was clipped by 6 bases and J by 1 base, with 13 bases between them. The CDR3 consists of 15 residues. CDR1 and CDR2 from the germline V gene are MNHEY and SVGAGI. Sequenced sample: PBMCs or T cells enriched from blood (not recorded which). The chain couples TRBV6-5 to TRBJ1-3; possible D gene TRBD1, 6 bases. This clonotype was obtained from a man between 45 and 60 years old who had recovered from COVID-19. CDR3 nucleotide sequence: TGTGCCAGCAGCCGGGACAACAATTCTGGAAACACCATATATTTT. Protein sequence: CASSRDNNSGNTIYF.